This T cell receptor (beta chain) appears in the sequencing data of a study of molecular identifiers for immune sequencing clone quantification (dated by TCRdb to the late 2010s). A note on the overall study: For a replicate experiment, RNA from roughly 20,000 or 100,000 naive CD8 T cells was divided into five aliquots, and four of the five aliquots were sequenced. This methods study benchmarked molecular-identifier clustering-based TCR repertoire sequencing (MIDCIRS) and TCR RNA copy counting, using CD8 T cells to do so. Results the study describes overall, beyond this receptor: Modeling indicated approximately 2.7 TCR RNA copies recovered per cell, compared with around 10 by digital PCR, which implies a capture efficiency of approximately 30%. Spiked-in Jurkat TCR RNA (around nine copies' worth), which is not part of the donor repertoire, was contained in the naive libraries. Highly expanded clone sizes could be underestimated if identical TCR molecules share a barcode. In CMV-specific effector cells, clones with more than 20 RNA copies contained over 99% of molecules, whereas in naive cells such clones contained under 1% of molecules. Without barcode sub-clustering, chimeric consensus sequences inflated TCR diversity; chimeras reached as high as 47%. Even against a background of 800,000 to 1,000,000 naive CD8 T cells, spiked-in Jurkat TCR RNA amounting to a single cell's worth was reported to be detectable.

Library preparation used PCR. The sample was run on an Illumina HiSeq 4000. Bulk TCR libraries were made following a previously described method, with the TCR primers given in Table S5. Purification of total RNA was performed with the Qiagen AllPrep DNA/RNA kit. Before analysis, reads from multiple sequencing runs of one library were combined. Concerning the study's data processing: Reads were retained only if the reads had an exact TCR constant sequence, and the retained reads were trimmed to 150 nt and grouped according to their 12-nt molecular barcodes. Reads inside each barcode group were sub-clustered using a 15% Levenshtein threshold, and a quality-weighted consensus sequence was constructed for each RNA molecule. Non-functional sequences were excluded, and lower-count sequences lying one edit away from another sequence were also excluded. Barcode sub-clusters with fewer than 20% of the maximum read count were removed, based on fitting two negative binomial distributions. TCRdb passed the public sequencing reads through fastp at Q25 and MiXCR, retaining productive beta sequences. Each entry is one CDR3 protein sequence, shown with its most common DNA and genes. These V and J calls derive from TCRdb rather than the authors' analysis. Recorded for this sample are 70,000 to 95,000 distinct CDR3 sequences; 15% to 20% of them occurred a single time. The ten largest make up roughly 0.85% of the sample.

On this clonotype itself: It lacks a known antigen. At one of its ends the junction is not consistent with the germline gene, which may arise from a read error.

The CDR3 covers 15 residues, taking in both the cysteine and the phenylalanine. Only the CDR3 portion is preserved as DNA: 45 bases, with reading frame beginning at the first base. The germline V gene provides CDR1 WSHSY and CDR2 SAAADI. Libraries of naive CD8 T cells were built from anywhere between roughly 17,000 and 1,000,000 sorted cells, with 10%, 30% or 50% of the purified RNA used. Naive CD8 T cells were FACS-sorted as CD8+CD4-CCR7+CD45RA+ on a BD FACSAria II into RLT Plus buffer. To test detection sensitivity, Jurkat RNA equal to fewer than 13 TCR copies was added to samples of about 20,000-1,000,000 naive CD8 T cells. Enrichment of CD8 T cells was done with RosetteSep CD8+ T Cell Enrichment Cocktail plus Ficoll-Paque, and ACK red cell lysis came afterward.

The V gene is TRBV10-2 and the J gene is TRBJ2-6; TRBD1 is a possible D gene, resting on 5 matching bases. The receptor was isolated from a human donor in good health. Some libraries in this study had Jurkat cell RNA spiked in. Sample: naive CD8+ T cells from blood, with Jurkat cell RNA spiked in. Interpreted using the paper, the cell subset or site label stands for: FACS-sorted CD8+CD4-CCR7+CD45RA+ naive T cells. The CDR3 in this case is CASSEGPSGANVLAF. The DNA sequence is as follows: TGCGCCAGCAGTGAGGGGCCCTCTGGGGCCAACGTCCTGGCTTTC.